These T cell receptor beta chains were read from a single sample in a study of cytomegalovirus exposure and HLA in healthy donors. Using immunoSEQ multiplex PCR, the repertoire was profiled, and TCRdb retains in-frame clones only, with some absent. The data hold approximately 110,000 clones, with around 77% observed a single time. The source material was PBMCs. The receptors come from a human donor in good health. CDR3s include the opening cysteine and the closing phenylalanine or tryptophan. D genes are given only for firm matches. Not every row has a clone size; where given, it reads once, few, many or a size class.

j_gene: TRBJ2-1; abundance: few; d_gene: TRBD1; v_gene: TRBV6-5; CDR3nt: TGTGCCAGCAGTTACTCCTTCGACAGGGGAAATGAGCAGTTCTTC; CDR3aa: CASSYSFDRGNEQFF
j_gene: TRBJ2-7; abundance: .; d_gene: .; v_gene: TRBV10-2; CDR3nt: TGCGCCAGCACCTCCGGAGGAACCGCCTACGAGCAGTACTTC; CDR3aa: CASTSGGTAYEQYF
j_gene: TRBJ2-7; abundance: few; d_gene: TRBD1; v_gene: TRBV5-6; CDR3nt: TGTGCCAGCACCCTCCGGGACAGGGGCCTCTACGAGCAGTACTTC; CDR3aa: CASTLRDRGLYEQYF
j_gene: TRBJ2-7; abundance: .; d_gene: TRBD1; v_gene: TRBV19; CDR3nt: TGTGCCAGTAGTATATTCCAGGGGGCGTCCTACGAGCAGTACTTC; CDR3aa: CASSIFQGASYEQYF
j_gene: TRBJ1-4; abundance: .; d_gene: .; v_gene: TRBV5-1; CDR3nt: TGCGCCAGCAGCATTCAGGCTGATGATGAAAAACTGTTTTTT; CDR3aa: CASSIQADDEKLFF
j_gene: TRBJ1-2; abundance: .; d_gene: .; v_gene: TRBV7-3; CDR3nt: TGTGCCAGCAGCCGGCGAGGAGAGGCCTATGGCTACACCTTC; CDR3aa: CASSRRGEAYGYTF
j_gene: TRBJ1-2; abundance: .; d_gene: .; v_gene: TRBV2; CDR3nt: TGTGCCAGCAGCGAGGACAGAAGCTATGGCTACACCTTC; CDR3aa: CASSEDRSYGYTF
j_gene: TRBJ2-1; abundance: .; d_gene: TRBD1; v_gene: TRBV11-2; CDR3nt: TGTGCCAGCAGCTTGACAGGGGGCAGGTACGGTGAGCAGTTCTTC; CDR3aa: CASSLTGGRYGEQFF
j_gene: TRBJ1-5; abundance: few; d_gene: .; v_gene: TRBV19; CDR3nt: TGTGCCAGTAGTCCCCCCTACGTATTGGCGGGCAATCAGCCCCAGCATTTT; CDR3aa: CASSPPYVLAGNQPQHF
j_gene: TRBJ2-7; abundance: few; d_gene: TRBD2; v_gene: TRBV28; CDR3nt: TGTGCCAGCAGTTCGCCCGGGACTAGCGTTTACGAGCAGTACTTC; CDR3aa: CASSSPGTSVYEQYF
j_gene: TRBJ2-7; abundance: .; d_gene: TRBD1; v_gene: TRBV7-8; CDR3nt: TGTGCCAGCAGCTTCGCAGGGGGCGAGCAGTACTTC; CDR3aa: CASSFAGGEQYF
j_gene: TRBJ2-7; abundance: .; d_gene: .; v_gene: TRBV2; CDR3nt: TGTGCCAGCAGGACAATAAACGAGCAGTACTTC; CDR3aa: CASRTINEQYF
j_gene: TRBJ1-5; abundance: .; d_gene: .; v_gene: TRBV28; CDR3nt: TGTGCCAGCATCACGAGAGGGAATCAGCCCCAGCATTTT; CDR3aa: CASITRGNQPQHF
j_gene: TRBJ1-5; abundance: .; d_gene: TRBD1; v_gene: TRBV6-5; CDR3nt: TGTGCCAGCAGCAGGACAGGGGGCAATCAGCCCCAGCATTTT; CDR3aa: CASSRTGGNQPQHF
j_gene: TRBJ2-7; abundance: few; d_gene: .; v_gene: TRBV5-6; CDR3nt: TGTGCCAGCAGCTTGGCCCATGTGCCTGCCGAGCAGTACTTC; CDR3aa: CASSLAHVPAEQYF
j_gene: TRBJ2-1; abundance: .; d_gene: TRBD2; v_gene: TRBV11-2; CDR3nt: TGTGCCAGCAGCGTTAGGAGCGGGATGAGCTCCTACAATGAGCAGTTCTTC; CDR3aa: CASSVRSGMSSYNEQFF
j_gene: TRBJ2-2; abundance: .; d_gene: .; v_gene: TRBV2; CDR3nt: TGTGCCAGCAGGACCTTCCTGGGGAGAAGAGGCACCGGGGAGCTGTTTTTT; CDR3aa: CASRTFLGRRGTGELFF
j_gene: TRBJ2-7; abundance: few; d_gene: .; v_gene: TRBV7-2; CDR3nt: TGTGCCAGCAGCCGCTCACAGGCCTCCTACGAGCAGTACTTC; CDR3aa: CASSRSQASYEQYF
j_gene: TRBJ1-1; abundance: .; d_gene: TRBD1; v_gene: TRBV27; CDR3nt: TGTGCCAGCAGTTTGTCAGGGGGTTTGAACACTGAAGCTTTCTTT; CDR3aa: CASSLSGGLNTEAFF
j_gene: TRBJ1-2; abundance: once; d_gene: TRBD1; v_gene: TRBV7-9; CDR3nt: TGTTCCAGCAGCCATGGACAGGGCCCCAACTATGGCTACACCTTC; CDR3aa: CSSSHGQGPNYGYTF
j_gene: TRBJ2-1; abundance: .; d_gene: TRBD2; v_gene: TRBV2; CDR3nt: TGTGCCAGCAGTATAGCGGGAGGGCCCTCTGGGCAGTTCTTC; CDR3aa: CASSIAGGPSGQFF
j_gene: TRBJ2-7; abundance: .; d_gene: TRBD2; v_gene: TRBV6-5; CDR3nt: TGTGCCAGCAGTACCCTAGCGGGAGGGCCCGAGCAGTACTTC; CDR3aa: CASSTLAGGPEQYF